Sequencing of this TCR beta chain was carried out in a study of CD8 T cells in ankylosing spondylitis. Notes on the study in general: For ankylosing spondylitis blood, a TCR beta motif of 7 to 9 highly homologous variants appeared characteristic. Peripheral blood held disease-linked clones only at relatively low frequency, and these were CD8+.

TCRdb re-analysed the 5' RACE reads in MiXCR, keeping a single row per CDR3 protein. The sample lists about 250,000 distinct CDR3 sequences; under 12% were seen once. With 1 base removed from V and 2 bases from J, the gap between germline ends came to 16 bases. Germline CDR1 SGHNT, CDR2 YENEEA. The length of the CDR3 is 17 residues. On this clonotype itself: What it binds is unknown.

The sequencing input was blood, either unsorted or a sorted T cell fraction (not recorded which). This sequence joins TRBV11-3 and TRBJ2-3; no firm D call. The source of this sequence is a male donor with ankylosing spondylitis or in good health (not recorded which). CDR3 amino acids: CASSLAFGGISTDTQYF. DNA for the CDR3: TGTGCCAGCAGCTTAGCGTTTGGCGGTATCTCCACAGATACGCAGTATTTT.